The rows below give T cell receptor beta chains drawn from one sample of a study of blood T cell repertoires in COVID-19. TCRdb keeps only in-frame clones here, not all; method: immunoSEQ multiplex PCR. The table includes tens of thousands of clones, approximately 90% detected once. Sequencing was performed on peripheral blood. The receptors come from a man aged 65 to 79 with active or convalescent COVID-19. Both conserved end residues are part of each CDR3. Fields, in order: J gene, V gene, D gene, CDR3 protein. The D gene is left open where the match is weak.

J gene: TRBJ2-1
V gene: TRBV4-2
D gene: -
CDR3 protein: CASSQAGSSLYNEQFF

J gene: TRBJ1-4
V gene: TRBV2
D gene: TRBD1
CDR3 protein: CASRELGQGGEKLFF

J gene: TRBJ2-3
V gene: TRBV27
D gene: TRBD1
CDR3 protein: CASSLGQGDLDTQYF

J gene: TRBJ2-1
V gene: TRBV7-9
D gene: TRBD2
CDR3 protein: CASSLVLAEYNEQFF

J gene: TRBJ2-7
V gene: TRBV6-5
D gene: TRBD1
CDR3 protein: CASRTGTGGSYEQYF

J gene: TRBJ1-1
V gene: TRBV12-1
D gene: -
CDR3 protein: CASSFSGTGISEAFF

J gene: TRBJ2-1
V gene: TRBV19
D gene: TRBD2
CDR3 protein: CASRSLAGGPQFF

J gene: TRBJ1-5
V gene: TRBV28
D gene: TRBD1
CDR3 protein: CASSLPGQGTRPQHF

J gene: TRBJ2-7
V gene: TRBV7-2
D gene: TRBD1
CDR3 protein: CASSSGQGTYEQYF

J gene: TRBJ2-5
V gene: TRBV5-5
D gene: -
CDR3 protein: CASSTSPGSQETQYF

J gene: TRBJ2-7
V gene: TRBV5-1
D gene: TRBD1
CDR3 protein: CASSLQGAPGEQYF

J gene: TRBJ1-1
V gene: TRBV5-8
D gene: -
CDR3 protein: CASSLAGISNTEAFF

J gene: TRBJ2-7
V gene: TRBV28
D gene: TRBD1
CDR3 protein: CASSRPGQGTEWQYF

J gene: TRBJ1-3
V gene: TRBV6-5
D gene: -
CDR3 protein: CASSQRDTAGNTIYF

J gene: TRBJ2-2
V gene: TRBV11-2
D gene: TRBD1
CDR3 protein: CASSAGTGATTGELFF

J gene: TRBJ1-3
V gene: TRBV9
D gene: -
CDR3 protein: CASSVEGTSGNTIYF

J gene: TRBJ1-6
V gene: TRBV28
D gene: -
CDR3 protein: CASLTGYYNSPLHF

J gene: TRBJ1-1
V gene: TRBV5-4
D gene: -
CDR3 protein: CASSVDSTEAFF

J gene: TRBJ2-1
V gene: TRBV16
D gene: -
CDR3 protein: CASSQLGERASYNEQFF

J gene: TRBJ1-1
V gene: TRBV5-8
D gene: -
CDR3 protein: CASSFARTSEAFF

J gene: TRBJ2-7
V gene: TRBV9
D gene: TRBD2
CDR3 protein: CASSVGASGSYEQYF

J gene: TRBJ2-7
V gene: TRBV5-1
D gene: -
CDR3 protein: CASSLGSSGLSYEQYF

J gene: TRBJ2-5
V gene: TRBV3-1/TRBV3-2
D gene: TRBD1
CDR3 protein: CASSQRTGHLVPQYF

J gene: TRBJ1-1
V gene: TRBV7-9
D gene: -
CDR3 protein: CASSSFSGLNTEAFF

J gene: TRBJ2-2
V gene: TRBV18
D gene: -
CDR3 protein: CASSPLQGSNTGELFF

J gene: TRBJ1-5
V gene: TRBV6-5
D gene: TRBD1
CDR3 protein: CASRTGTGNQPQHF

J gene: TRBJ2-2
V gene: TRBV5-1
D gene: TRBD2
CDR3 protein: CASSLGLAGVTGELFF

J gene: TRBJ1-2
V gene: TRBV5-1
D gene: -
CDR3 protein: CASSLDLAAVVYTF

J gene: TRBJ2-1
V gene: TRBV21-1
D gene: -
CDR3 protein: CASSRRGQGGSYNEQFF

J gene: TRBJ2-1
V gene: TRBV5-4
D gene: TRBD2
CDR3 protein: CASSLDSGSSYNEQFF

J gene: TRBJ2-7
V gene: TRBV4-1
D gene: TRBD1
CDR3 protein: CASSQPGQNSYEQYF

J gene: TRBJ1-1
V gene: TRBV5-6
D gene: -
CDR3 protein: CASSLRGTGTEAFF

J gene: TRBJ1-1
V gene: TRBV19
D gene: -
CDR3 protein: CASSIFGINTEAFF

J gene: TRBJ1-4
V gene: TRBV30
D gene: -
CDR3 protein: CAWSVPQVREKLFF

J gene: TRBJ2-3
V gene: TRBV2
D gene: -
CDR3 protein: CASSAVTRLISTDTQYF

J gene: TRBJ1-6
V gene: TRBV10-1
D gene: -
CDR3 protein: CASRKGTPSSYNSPLHF

J gene: TRBJ1-4
V gene: TRBV4-1
D gene: -
CDR3 protein: CASSLQQGLNEKLFF

J gene: TRBJ2-7
V gene: TRBV12-5
D gene: TRBD1
CDR3 protein: CASGRDSPYEQYF

J gene: TRBJ2-7
V gene: TRBV20-1
D gene: TRBD1
CDR3 protein: CSASSGGAREQYF

J gene: TRBJ2-2
V gene: TRBV18
D gene: -
CDR3 protein: CASSPPSGAGELFF

J gene: TRBJ2-3
V gene: TRBV2
D gene: TRBD2
CDR3 protein: CASSVSGGRADTQYF

J gene: TRBJ1-4
V gene: TRBV6-5
D gene: TRBD1
CDR3 protein: CASSRQGRDEKLFF

J gene: TRBJ1-1
V gene: TRBV6-4
D gene: -
CDR3 protein: CASSDFVCVGVDTEAFF

J gene: TRBJ1-2
V gene: TRBV5-1
D gene: TRBD1
CDR3 protein: CASSGQGISYGYTF

J gene: TRBJ1-2
V gene: TRBV19
D gene: TRBD1
CDR3 protein: CASTPRDRGLSYGYTF

J gene: TRBJ2-1
V gene: TRBV19
D gene: TRBD2
CDR3 protein: CASRDPLAGVYNEQFF

J gene: TRBJ2-7
V gene: TRBV9
D gene: TRBD2
CDR3 protein: CASSPSGTYEQYF

J gene: TRBJ2-7
V gene: TRBV5-4
D gene: TRBD2
CDR3 protein: CASSLVAGGNYEQYF

J gene: TRBJ2-7
V gene: TRBV18
D gene: TRBD1
CDR3 protein: CASSPVGTAPYEQYF

J gene: TRBJ1-1
V gene: TRBV25-1
D gene: TRBD1
CDR3 protein: CASSDMGQGTVTEAFF

J gene: TRBJ2-3
V gene: TRBV5-1
D gene: -
CDR3 protein: CASSLDARDTQYF

J gene: TRBJ1-3
V gene: TRBV5-8
D gene: -
CDR3 protein: CASSLRTTLSSGNTIYF

J gene: TRBJ2-3
V gene: TRBV4-2
D gene: -
CDR3 protein: CASSQDDLSNFGRGDTQYF